This TCR beta chain was profiled in a study of blood T cell repertoires in COVID-19. TCRdb keeps only in-frame clones here, not all; method: immunoSEQ multiplex PCR. The sample has 170,000 or so clones; about 85% are singletons. This CDR3 has 14 amino acids. Trimming removed 6 bases from V and 4 bases from J; junction bases left unmatched: 7. Germline CDR1 is SNHLY and CDR2 is FYNNEI. The sequence was obtained from a man aged 40-50 years who had recovered from COVID-19. Sample: PBMCs or T cells enriched from blood (not recorded which). The gene calls are TRBV2 and TRBJ1-1; 8 bases are shared with TRBD1. CDR3 amino acids: CASRVSGGVTEAFF. In DNA form, the CDR3 reads TGTGCCAGCAGAGTTTCAGGGGGCGTCACTGAAGCTTTCTTT.